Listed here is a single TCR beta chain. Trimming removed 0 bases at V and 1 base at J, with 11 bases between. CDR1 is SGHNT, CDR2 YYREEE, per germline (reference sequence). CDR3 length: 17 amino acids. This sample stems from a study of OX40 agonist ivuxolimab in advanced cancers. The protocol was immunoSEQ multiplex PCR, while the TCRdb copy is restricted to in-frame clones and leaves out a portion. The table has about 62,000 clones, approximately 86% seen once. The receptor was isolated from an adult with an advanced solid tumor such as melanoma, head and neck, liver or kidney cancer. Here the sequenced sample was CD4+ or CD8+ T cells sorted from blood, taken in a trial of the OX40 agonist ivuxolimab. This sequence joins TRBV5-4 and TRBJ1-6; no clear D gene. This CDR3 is CASSLGGSRSYNSPLHF. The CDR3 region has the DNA TGTGCCAGCAGCTTGGGGGGTAGTAGGTCCTATAATTCACCCCTCCACTTT.